Listed below are T cell receptor beta chains from one sample, sequenced in a study of cytomegalovirus exposure and HLA in healthy donors. Data came from immunoSEQ multiplex PCR; TCRdb stores just in-frame clones and leaves some out. The table lists about 180,000 clones, about 85% of them singletons. The specimen was PBMCs. These receptors were taken from a man younger than 30 in good health and CMV-seropositive. Each CDR3 is given with its conserved first and last residue. The D gene is left open where the match is weak. Size is omitted from some rows. Given values are once, few, many or a class for expanded clones.

D gene: NA; clone size: NA; V gene: TRBV7-2; J gene: TRBJ2-2; CDR3 protein: CASSLPIDYGGELFF; CDR3 DNA: TGTGCCAGCAGCTTGCCCATCGACTATGGCGGGGAGCTGTTTTTT
D gene: NA; clone size: NA; V gene: TRBV19; J gene: TRBJ1-1; CDR3 protein: CASSRSLNTEAFF; CDR3 DNA: TGTGCCAGTAGTAGAAGCCTTAACACTGAAGCTTTCTTT
D gene: NA; clone size: NA; V gene: TRBV5-1; J gene: TRBJ2-7; CDR3 protein: CASSLNQDEQYF; CDR3 DNA: TGCGCCAGCAGCTTGAATCAGGACGAGCAGTACTTC
D gene: TRBD1; clone size: NA; V gene: TRBV7-8; J gene: TRBJ2-1; CDR3 protein: CASRATGGGEQFF; CDR3 DNA: TGTGCCAGCAGAGCGACAGGGGGGGGTGAGCAGTTCTTC
D gene: NA; clone size: NA; V gene: TRBV4-1; J gene: TRBJ1-2; CDR3 protein: CASSGVGDGYTF; CDR3 DNA: TGCGCCAGCAGCGGCGTAGGGGATGGCTACACCTTC
D gene: TRBD1; clone size: NA; V gene: TRBV5-5; J gene: TRBJ2-7; CDR3 protein: CASSPGTVSSYEQYF; CDR3 DNA: TGTGCCAGCAGCCCAGGGACAGTCAGCTCCTACGAGCAGTACTTC
D gene: TRBD1; clone size: NA; V gene: TRBV5-4; J gene: TRBJ2-7; CDR3 protein: CASSLPGQQPMMF; CDR3 DNA: TGTGCCAGCAGCTTGCCGGGACAGCAACCCATGATGTTC
D gene: NA; clone size: NA; V gene: TRBV27; J gene: TRBJ2-1; CDR3 protein: CASRSGTLTYNEQFF; CDR3 DNA: TGTGCCAGCAGGTCCGGGACTCTAACTTACAATGAGCAGTTCTTC
D gene: NA; clone size: NA; V gene: TRBV29-1; J gene: TRBJ1-2; CDR3 protein: CSVEDRDRASIYTF; CDR3 DNA: TGCAGCGTTGAAGATCGGGATAGGGCTTCGATCTACACCTTC
D gene: NA; clone size: NA; V gene: TRBV7-9; J gene: TRBJ1-2; CDR3 protein: CASSLGQNNGYTF; CDR3 DNA: TGTGCCAGCAGCTTAGGGCAGAATAATGGCTACACCTTC
D gene: NA; clone size: few; V gene: TRBV11-2; J gene: TRBJ2-3; CDR3 protein: CASSLGGIMTDTQYF; CDR3 DNA: TGTGCCAGCAGCTTAGGAGGGATTATGACAGATACGCAGTATTTT
D gene: NA; clone size: NA; V gene: TRBV25-1; J gene: TRBJ1-1; CDR3 protein: CASSVYRRNEAFF; CDR3 DNA: TGTGCCAGCAGTGTATACAGGAGGAATGAAGCTTTCTTT
D gene: TRBD2; clone size: NA; V gene: TRBV2; J gene: TRBJ2-1; CDR3 protein: CASSLAGVNEQFF; CDR3 DNA: TGTGCCAGCAGTTTAGCGGGAGTTAATGAGCAGTTCTTC
D gene: TRBD2; clone size: once; V gene: TRBV28; J gene: TRBJ2-7; CDR3 protein: CASSLVAGGPGEQYF; CDR3 DNA: TGTGCCAGCAGTCTCGTAGCGGGGGGGCCGGGGGAGCAGTACTTC
D gene: TRBD1; clone size: NA; V gene: TRBV11-3; J gene: TRBJ1-1; CDR3 protein: CASSSNRGNTEAFF; CDR3 DNA: TGTGCCAGCAGCTCCAACAGGGGGAACACTGAAGCTTTCTTT
D gene: NA; clone size: NA; V gene: TRBV9; J gene: TRBJ1-2; CDR3 protein: CASSVKSTVVSYGYTF; CDR3 DNA: TGTGCCAGCAGCGTCAAATCGACAGTTGTCTCGTATGGCTACACCTTC
D gene: NA; clone size: once; V gene: TRBV5-1; J gene: TRBJ2-2; CDR3 protein: CASSPRLVTGTGELFF; CDR3 DNA: TGCGCCAGCAGCCCCCGACTCGTAACGGGGACCGGGGAGCTGTTTTTT
D gene: TRBD2; clone size: NA; V gene: TRBV5-1; J gene: TRBJ2-5; CDR3 protein: CASCAGLVSGETQYF; CDR3 DNA: TGCGCCAGCTGCGCGGGACTAGTCTCGGGAGAGACCCAGTACTTC
D gene: TRBD1; clone size: NA; V gene: TRBV5-4; J gene: TRBJ2-3; CDR3 protein: CASSLYDRGVADTQYF; CDR3 DNA: TGTGCCAGCAGCTTGTACGACAGGGGGGTCGCAGATACGCAGTATTTT
D gene: NA; clone size: NA; V gene: TRBV5-6; J gene: TRBJ2-1; CDR3 protein: CASSQGTYEQFF; CDR3 DNA: TGTGCCAGCAGCCAGGGGACGTATGAGCAGTTCTTC
D gene: NA; clone size: NA; V gene: TRBV27; J gene: TRBJ2-7; CDR3 protein: CASSLGQSYEQYF; CDR3 DNA: TGTGCCAGCAGTTTAGGACAGTCCTACGAGCAGTACTTC
D gene: TRBD1; clone size: NA; V gene: TRBV9; J gene: TRBJ2-5; CDR3 protein: CASSPRQGETQYF; CDR3 DNA: TGTGCCAGCAGCCCACGACAGGGGGAGACCCAGTACTTC
D gene: NA; clone size: NA; V gene: TRBV28; J gene: TRBJ1-4; CDR3 protein: CASSSLAGAENEKLFF; CDR3 DNA: TGTGCCAGCAGTAGCCTGGCGGGGGCGGAGAATGAAAAACTGTTTTTT
D gene: NA; clone size: NA; V gene: TRBV30; J gene: TRBJ2-2; CDR3 protein: CAWGRENPGELFF; CDR3 DNA: TGTGCCTGGGGTCGGGAGAACCCCGGGGAGCTGTTTTTT
D gene: TRBD2; clone size: once; V gene: TRBV11-2; J gene: TRBJ2-7; CDR3 protein: CASSSPGLAGGTYEQYF; CDR3 DNA: TGTGCCAGCAGCTCCCCGGGACTAGCGGGGGGCACCTACGAGCAGTACTTC
D gene: NA; clone size: once; V gene: TRBV7-9; J gene: TRBJ2-3; CDR3 protein: CASSLDRGQVDTQYF; CDR3 DNA: TGTGCCAGCAGCTTAGACCGGGGTCAGGTAGATACGCAGTATTTT
D gene: NA; clone size: few; V gene: TRBV6-5; J gene: TRBJ2-5; CDR3 protein: CASSGGETQYF; CDR3 DNA: TGTGCCAGCAGTGGAGGGGAGACCCAGTACTTC
D gene: NA; clone size: once; V gene: TRBV7-9; J gene: TRBJ1-2; CDR3 protein: CASSPRRNRAFYGYTF; CDR3 DNA: TGTGCCAGCAGCCCGAGGAGAAACAGGGCCTTCTATGGCTACACCTTC
D gene: NA; clone size: NA; V gene: TRBV1; J gene: TRBJ2-5; CDR3 protein: CTSTRGKGQEETQYF; CDR3 DNA: TGCACCAGCACCCGAGGTAAGGGGCAGGAAGAGACCCAGTACTTC
D gene: TRBD1; clone size: NA; V gene: TRBV27; J gene: TRBJ1-5; CDR3 protein: CASSSGQGEQPQHF; CDR3 DNA: TGTGCCAGCAGTTCAGGACAGGGGGAACAGCCCCAGCATTTT
D gene: NA; clone size: NA; V gene: TRBV15; J gene: TRBJ1-2; CDR3 protein: CATSRDDAGQTYGYTF; CDR3 DNA: TGTGCCACCAGCAGAGATGATGCTGGACAGACCTATGGCTACACCTTC
D gene: NA; clone size: NA; V gene: TRBV7-3; J gene: TRBJ2-2; CDR3 protein: CASSLGQFPSETGELFF; CDR3 DNA: TGTGCCAGCAGCCTAGGACAGTTCCCCTCCGAGACCGGGGAGCTGTTTTTT
D gene: TRBD2; clone size: NA; V gene: TRBV30; J gene: TRBJ2-3; CDR3 protein: CAWRVAGATDTQYF; CDR3 DNA: TGTGCCTGGAGGGTAGCGGGGGCAACAGATACGCAGTATTTT
D gene: NA; clone size: NA; V gene: TRBV7-3; J gene: TRBJ2-1; CDR3 protein: CASSRGTNGNEQFF; CDR3 DNA: TGTGCCAGCAGTCGGGGGACCAATGGAAATGAGCAGTTCTTC
D gene: TRBD1; clone size: NA; V gene: TRBV7-2; J gene: TRBJ1-5; CDR3 protein: CASSHRGQPQHF; CDR3 DNA: TGTGCCAGCAGCCACAGGGGTCAGCCCCAGCATTTT
D gene: NA; clone size: NA; V gene: TRBV27; J gene: TRBJ2-5; CDR3 protein: CASSFTDNFQETQYF; CDR3 DNA: TGTGCCAGCAGTTTTACGGACAACTTCCAAGAGACCCAGTACTTC
D gene: NA; clone size: NA; V gene: TRBV5-6; J gene: TRBJ1-1; CDR3 protein: CASSLEGVNTEAFF; CDR3 DNA: TGTGCCAGCAGCTTGGAGGGGGTGAACACTGAAGCTTTCTTT
D gene: TRBD1; clone size: NA; V gene: TRBV5-1; J gene: TRBJ1-2; CDR3 protein: CASSQTGDGYTF; CDR3 DNA: TGCGCCAGCAGCCAAACAGGGGATGGCTACACCTTC
D gene: TRBD1; clone size: NA; V gene: TRBV28; J gene: TRBJ1-2; CDR3 protein: CASSSPGGNRGYTF; CDR3 DNA: TGTGCCAGCAGTTCTCCAGGGGGCAATAGGGGCTACACCTTC
D gene: TRBD1; clone size: NA; V gene: TRBV12-5; J gene: TRBJ2-5; CDR3 protein: CASGLVLGGSETQYF; CDR3 DNA: TGTGCTAGTGGTTTGGTACTAGGGGGCTCAGAGACCCAGTACTTC
D gene: TRBD1; clone size: NA; V gene: TRBV7-2; J gene: TRBJ1-1; CDR3 protein: CASSLGTGDELNTEAFF; CDR3 DNA: TGTGCCAGCAGCTTAGGGACAGGGGACGAACTGAACACTGAAGCTTTCTTT
D gene: TRBD1; clone size: NA; V gene: TRBV6-5; J gene: TRBJ2-7; CDR3 protein: CASSYSPGTGTYEQYF; CDR3 DNA: TGTGCCAGCAGTTACTCGCCCGGGACAGGGACCTACGAGCAGTACTTC
D gene: NA; clone size: NA; V gene: TRBV9; J gene: TRBJ2-1; CDR3 protein: CASSAPPGNRNEQFF; CDR3 DNA: TGTGCCAGCAGCGCCCCCCCGGGGAATCGCAATGAGCAGTTCTTC
D gene: NA; clone size: NA; V gene: TRBV11-2; J gene: TRBJ1-1; CDR3 protein: CASSFLTGGGTEAFF; CDR3 DNA: TGTGCCAGCAGCTTTCTTACAGGCGGGGGCACTGAAGCTTTCTTT
D gene: NA; clone size: NA; V gene: TRBV4-2; J gene: TRBJ1-1; CDR3 protein: CASSPTENTEAFF; CDR3 DNA: TGTGCCAGCAGCCCGACAGAGAACACTGAAGCTTTCTTT